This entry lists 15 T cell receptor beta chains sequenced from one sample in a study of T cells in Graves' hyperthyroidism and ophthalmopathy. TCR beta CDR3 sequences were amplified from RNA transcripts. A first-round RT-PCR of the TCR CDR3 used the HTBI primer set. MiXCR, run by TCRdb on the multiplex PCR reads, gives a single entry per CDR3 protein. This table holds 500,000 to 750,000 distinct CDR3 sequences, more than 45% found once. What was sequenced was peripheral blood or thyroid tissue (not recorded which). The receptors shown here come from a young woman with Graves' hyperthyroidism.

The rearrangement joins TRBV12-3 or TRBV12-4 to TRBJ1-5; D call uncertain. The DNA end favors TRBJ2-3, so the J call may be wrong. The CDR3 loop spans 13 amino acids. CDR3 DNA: TGTGCCAGCACCCTGAGAAGGGCAGATACGCAGTATTTT. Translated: CASTLRRADTQYF.

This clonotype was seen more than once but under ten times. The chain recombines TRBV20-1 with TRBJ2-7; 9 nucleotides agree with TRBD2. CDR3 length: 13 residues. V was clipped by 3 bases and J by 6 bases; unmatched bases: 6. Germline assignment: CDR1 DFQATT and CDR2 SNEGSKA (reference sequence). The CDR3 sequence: CSARDSGSVEQYF. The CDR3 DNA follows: TGCAGTGCTAGGGATAGCGGGAGTGTCGAGCAGTACTTC.

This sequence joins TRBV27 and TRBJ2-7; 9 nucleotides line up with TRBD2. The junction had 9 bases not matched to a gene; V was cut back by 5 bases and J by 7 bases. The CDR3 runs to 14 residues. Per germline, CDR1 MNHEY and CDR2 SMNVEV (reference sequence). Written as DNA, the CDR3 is TGTGCCAGCAGTCCAACCCCCCTAGCGGGGGAGCAGTACTTC. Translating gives CASSPTPLAGEQYF.

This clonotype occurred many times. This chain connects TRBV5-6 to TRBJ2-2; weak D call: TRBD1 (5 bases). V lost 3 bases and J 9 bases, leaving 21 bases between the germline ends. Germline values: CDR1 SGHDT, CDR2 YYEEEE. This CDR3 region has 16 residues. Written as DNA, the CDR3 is TGTGCCAGCAGCTGGACAATGATACAAGATCTACGGGAGCTGTTTTTT. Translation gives CASSWTMIQDLRELFF.

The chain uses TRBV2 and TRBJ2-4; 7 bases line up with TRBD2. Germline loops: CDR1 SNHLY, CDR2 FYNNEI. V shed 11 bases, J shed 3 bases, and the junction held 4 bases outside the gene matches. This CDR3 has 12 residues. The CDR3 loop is CAAGASKNIQYF. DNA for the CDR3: TGTGCCGCGGGAGCGAGCAAAAACATTCAGTACTTC.

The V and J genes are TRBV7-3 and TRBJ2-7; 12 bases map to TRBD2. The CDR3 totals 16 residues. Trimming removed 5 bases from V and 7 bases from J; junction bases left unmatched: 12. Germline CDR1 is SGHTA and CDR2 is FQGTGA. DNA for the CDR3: TGTGCCAGCAGCATGAGGACTAGCGGGGAATACAATGAGCAGTACTTC. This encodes CASSMRTSGEYNEQYF.

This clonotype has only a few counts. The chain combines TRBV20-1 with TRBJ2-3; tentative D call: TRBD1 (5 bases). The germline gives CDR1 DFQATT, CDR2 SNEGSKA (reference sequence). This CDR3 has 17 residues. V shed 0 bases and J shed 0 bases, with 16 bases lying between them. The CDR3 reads CSARDQGVGLSTDTQYF. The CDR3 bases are TGCAGTGCTAGAGATCAAGGGGTCGGTCTGAGCACAGATACGCAGTATTTT.

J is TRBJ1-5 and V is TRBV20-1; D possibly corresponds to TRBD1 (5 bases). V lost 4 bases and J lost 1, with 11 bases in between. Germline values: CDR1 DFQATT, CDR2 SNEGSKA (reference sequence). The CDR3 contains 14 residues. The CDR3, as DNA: TGCAGTGCTACCTCGGGGGGAAGCAATCAGCCCCAGCATTTT. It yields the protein CSATSGGSNQPQHF.

CDR3 DNA: TGTGCCAGCAGTTACGGGAGGACCGAAAAACTGTTTTTT. Protein: CASSYGRTEKLFF. This chain connects TRBV12-3 or TRBV12-4 to TRBJ1-4; D remains unclear. The CDR3 contains 13 residues. V was pared by 4 bases and J by 8 bases, with 11 bases between.

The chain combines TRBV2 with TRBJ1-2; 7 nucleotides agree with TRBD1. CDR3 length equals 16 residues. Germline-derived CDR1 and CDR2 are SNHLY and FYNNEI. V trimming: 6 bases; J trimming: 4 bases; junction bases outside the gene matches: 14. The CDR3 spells CASRDRDREISYGYTF. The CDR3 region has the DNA TGTGCCAGCAGGGATCGCGACAGGGAAATATCCTATGGCTACACCTTC.

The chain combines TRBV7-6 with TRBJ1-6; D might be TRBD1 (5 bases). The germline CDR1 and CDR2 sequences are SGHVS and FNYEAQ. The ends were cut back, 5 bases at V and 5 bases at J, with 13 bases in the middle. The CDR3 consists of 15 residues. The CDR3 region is CASSLRDADNSPLHF. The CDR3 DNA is TGTGCCAGCAGCCTCCGGGACGCGGATAATTCACCCCTCCACTTT.

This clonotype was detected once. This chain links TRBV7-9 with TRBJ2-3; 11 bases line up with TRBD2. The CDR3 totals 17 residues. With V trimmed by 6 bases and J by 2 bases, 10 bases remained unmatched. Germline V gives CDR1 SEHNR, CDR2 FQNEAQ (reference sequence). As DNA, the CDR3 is TGTGCCAGCAGACCTAAGGGGACTAGCGGTACCACAGATACGCAGTATTTT. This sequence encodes CASRPKGTSGTTDTQYF.

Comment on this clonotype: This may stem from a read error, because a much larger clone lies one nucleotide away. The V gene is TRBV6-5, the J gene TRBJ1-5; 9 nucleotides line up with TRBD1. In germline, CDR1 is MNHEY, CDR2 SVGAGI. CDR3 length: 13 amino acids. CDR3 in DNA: TGTGCCAGCACCGGGGACAGGGATCAGCCCCAGCAGTTT. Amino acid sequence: CASTGDRDQPQQF.

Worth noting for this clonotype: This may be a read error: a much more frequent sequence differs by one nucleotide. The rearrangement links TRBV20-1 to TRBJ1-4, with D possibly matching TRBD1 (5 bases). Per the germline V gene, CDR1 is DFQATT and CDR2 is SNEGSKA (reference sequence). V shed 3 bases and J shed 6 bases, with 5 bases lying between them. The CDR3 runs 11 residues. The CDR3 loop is CSARGDEKLFF. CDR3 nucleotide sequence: TGCAGTGCTAGGGGGGATGAAAAACTGTTTTTT.

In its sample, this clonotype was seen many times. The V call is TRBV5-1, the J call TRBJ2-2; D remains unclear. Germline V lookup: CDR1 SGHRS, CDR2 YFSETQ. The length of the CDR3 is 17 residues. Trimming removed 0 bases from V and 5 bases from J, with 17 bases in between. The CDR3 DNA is TGCGCCAGCAGCTTGGCCGGTGCGTCCCCGTTGACCGGGGAGCTGTTTTTT. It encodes CASSLAGASPLTGELFF.